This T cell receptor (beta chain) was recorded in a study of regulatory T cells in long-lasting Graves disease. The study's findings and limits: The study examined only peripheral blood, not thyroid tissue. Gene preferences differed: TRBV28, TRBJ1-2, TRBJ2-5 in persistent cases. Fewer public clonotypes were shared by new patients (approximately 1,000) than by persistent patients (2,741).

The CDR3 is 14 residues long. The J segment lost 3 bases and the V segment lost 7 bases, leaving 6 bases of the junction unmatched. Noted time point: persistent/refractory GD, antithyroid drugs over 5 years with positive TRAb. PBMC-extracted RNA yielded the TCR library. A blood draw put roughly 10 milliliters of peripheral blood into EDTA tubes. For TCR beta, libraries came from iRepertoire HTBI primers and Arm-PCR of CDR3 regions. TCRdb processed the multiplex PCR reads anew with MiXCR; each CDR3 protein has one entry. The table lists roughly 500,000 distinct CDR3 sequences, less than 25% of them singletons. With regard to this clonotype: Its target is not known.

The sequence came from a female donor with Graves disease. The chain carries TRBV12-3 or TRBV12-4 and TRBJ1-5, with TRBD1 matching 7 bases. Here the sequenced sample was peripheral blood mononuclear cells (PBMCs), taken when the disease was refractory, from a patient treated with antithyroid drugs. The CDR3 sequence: CASTPGQFNQPQHF. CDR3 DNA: TGTGCCAGCACCCCGGGACAGTTCAATCAGCCCCAGCATTTT.